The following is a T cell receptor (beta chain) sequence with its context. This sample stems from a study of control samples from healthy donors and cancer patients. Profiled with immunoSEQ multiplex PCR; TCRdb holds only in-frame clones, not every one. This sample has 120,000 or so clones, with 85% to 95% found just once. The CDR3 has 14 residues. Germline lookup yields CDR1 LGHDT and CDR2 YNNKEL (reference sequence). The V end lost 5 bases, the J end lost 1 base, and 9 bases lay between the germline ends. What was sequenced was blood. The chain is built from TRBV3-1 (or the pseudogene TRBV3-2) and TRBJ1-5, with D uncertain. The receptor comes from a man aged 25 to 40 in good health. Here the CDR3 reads CASSSGFSNQPQHF. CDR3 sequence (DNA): TGTGCCAGCAGCTCCGGATTCAGCAATCAGCCCCAGCATTTT.